These 25 T cell receptor beta chains were all obtained from the same sample, sequenced in a study of blood T cell repertoires in COVID-19. Produced via immunoSEQ multiplex PCR; TCRdb's table is partial and in-frame only. The sample holds about 470,000 clones, about 85% seen once. The sample consisted of PBMCs or T cells enriched from blood (not recorded which). The receptors originated from a woman aged 18 to 35 who had recovered from COVID-19.

V usage is TRBV7-2 and J usage is TRBJ1-1; the D gene is possibly TRBD1 (5 bases). Deletions cut 3 bases from V and 6 bases from J, with 11 bases between. The CDR3 consists of 13 residues. Germline lookup yields CDR1 SGHTA and CDR2 FQGNSA. This chain's CDR3 is CASSFGGGAEAFF. The CDR3 region has the DNA TGTGCCAGCAGCTTCGGGGGGGGAGCTGAAGCTTTCTTT.

V and J are TRBV5-4 and TRBJ2-4; D possibly corresponds to TRBD1 (5 bases). CDR1 SGHNT and CDR2 YYREEE come from the germline V gene (reference sequence). Between the trimmed V and J ends, which lost 0 bases and 9 bases, there was a span of 13 bases. This CDR3 has 14 amino acids. CDR3 nucleotide sequence: TGTGCCAGCAGCTTGGTTCTGACGCAGGGCATTCAGTACTTC. Residues: CASSLVLTQGIQYF.

This clone was recorded only once. The J gene is TRBJ2-5, the V gene TRBV4-2; D might be TRBD1 (5 bases). The germline gives CDR1 LGHNA, CDR2 YNFKEQ. The CDR3 has 14 residues. The V end lost 1 base, the J end lost 5 bases, and 11 bases lay between the germline ends. The DNA of the CDR3 is TGTGCCAGCAGCCAAGCGAGTGGGGCGGAGACCCAGTACTTC. This encodes CASSQASGAETQYF.

This chain connects TRBV30 to TRBJ2-3; tentative D call: TRBD2 (6 bases). CDR1 GTSNPN and CDR2 SVGIG come from the germline V gene (reference sequence). Trimming took 1 base from V and 3 from J, leaving 14 bases between them. This CDR3 comprises 15 residues. This chain's CDR3 is CAWSAGVHRTDTQYF. The DNA for the CDR3 is TGTGCCTGGAGTGCGGGGGTTCACAGGACAGATACGCAGTATTTT.

This clone occurred once. The J gene is TRBJ1-5, the V gene TRBV5-6; D is uncertain. This CDR3 is 14 amino acids long. Looked up from germline, CDR1 is SGHDT and CDR2 is YYEEEE. Deletions cut 4 bases from V and 0 bases from J, with 8 bases between. CDR3 DNA sequence: TGTGCCAGCAGCAGACTGGATAGCAATCAGCCCCAGCATTTT. Translation: CASSRLDSNQPQHF.

The chain carries TRBV10-3 and TRBJ1-4, with TRBD1 identical over 9 bases. CDR1 ENHRY and CDR2 SYGVKD come from the germline V gene. The CDR3 runs 13 residues. V lost 10 bases and J lost 5; bases outside the gene matches: 5. In DNA form, the CDR3 reads TGTGCCAGCTCCGGGACAGGGAATGAAAAACTGTTTTTT. It translates to CASSGTGNEKLFF.

The table lists this clone with a count of one. The chain has TRBV6-6 and TRBJ2-7, with a weak D call TRBD1 (5 bases). Germline V lookup: CDR1 MNHNY, CDR2 SVGAGI (reference sequence). The V end lost 5 bases, the J end lost 3 bases, and 11 bases lay between the germline ends. The CDR3 covers 13 residues. The CDR3 DNA reads as TGTGCCAGCAGTCAGGACAAGTACTACGAGCAGTACTTC. Protein product: CASSQDKYYEQYF.

The V gene is TRBV15, the J gene TRBJ1-3, with a possible D match to TRBD1 (6 bases). Germline V gene data show CDR1 as LNHNV and CDR2 as YYDKDF (reference sequence). V lost 0 bases and J lost 4, with 10 bases in between. This CDR3 has 15 residues. The CDR3 nucleotides read TGTGCCACCAGCAGAGACCCGGGGACAGGAAACACCATATATTTT. This gives the protein CATSRDPGTGNTIYF.

This chain links TRBV2 with TRBJ2-2, with a tentative D call TRBD2 (5 bases). This CDR3 is built from 13 residues. Trimming left V 7 bases short and J 2 bases short, with 8 bases between. CDR1 SNHLY and CDR2 FYNNEI come from the germline V gene. CDR3 region: CASNRDNTGELFF. CDR3 nucleotides: TGTGCCAGCAACCGGGATAACACCGGGGAGCTGTTTTTT.

The genes are TRBV11-2 and TRBJ1-1; D is unresolved. From germline, CDR1 is SGHAT and CDR2 FQNNGV. V shed 0 bases and J shed 0 bases, with 17 bases lying between them. This CDR3 spans 18 amino acids. The CDR3 region is CASSLESIQSGLNTEAFF. The DNA of the CDR3 is TGTGCCAGCAGCTTAGAATCTATCCAATCGGGATTGAACACTGAAGCTTTCTTT.

This clone came up once. V is TRBV6-5 and J is TRBJ2-7; TRBD1 is a possible D gene (6 bases). The CDR3 is 15 residues long. CDR1 and CDR2 from the germline V gene are MNHEY and SVGAGI. V was trimmed by 6 bases and J by 0 bases, leaving 15 bases between them. CDR3 bases: TGTGCCAGCAGCCGGGTTTTGGACAGCTCCTACGAGCAGTACTTC. It specifies CASSRVLDSSYEQYF.

This clone appeared once. The chain uses TRBV7-9 and TRBJ2-1; 11 bases fit TRBD1. The germline V gene encodes CDR1 SEHNR and CDR2 FQNEAQ (reference sequence). This CDR3 region has 16 residues. Trimming took 4 bases from V and 7 from J; bases not matched to a gene: 9. The CDR3 spells CASSSFRTGGGNEQFF. In DNA, the CDR3 is TGTGCCAGCAGCTCCTTCAGGACAGGGGGCGGGAATGAGCAGTTCTTC.

The chain recombines TRBV12-1 with TRBJ2-4; TRBD1 reflects the table's D call only, with no check against the DNA. TRBV12-1 is a known pseudogene. The CDR3 totals 13 residues. The CDR3 DNA is TGTGCCAGCAGCGTGACAGTCCAAAACATTCAGTACTTC. This codes for CASSVTVQNIQYF.

The rearrangement links TRBV27 to TRBJ2-7; 7 nucleotides align to TRBD1. The germline CDR1 and CDR2 sequences are MNHEY and SMNVEV (reference sequence). CDR3 length: 15 residues. Trimming took 6 bases from V and 3 from J; bases not matched to a gene: 11. CDR3 DNA: TGTGCCAGCAGCTATGACAGGGCCTCTGTCTACGAGCAGTACTTC. It translates to CASSYDRASVYEQYF.

The chain combines TRBV5-1 with TRBJ1-5, with TRBD1 as a possible D gene (5 bases). Germline V gives CDR1 SGHRS, CDR2 YFSETQ. The CDR3 sequence is 14 residues long. V was trimmed by 0 bases and J by 7 bases, leaving 11 bases between them. CDR3 DNA sequence: TGCGCCAGCAGCTTGGAGGCAGGGAAGCAGCCCCAGCATTTT. This encodes CASSLEAGKQPQHF.

J is TRBJ2-1 and V is TRBV9; 10 nucleotides line up with TRBD1. V was clipped by 4 bases and J by 3 bases; unmatched bases: 13. Germline loops: CDR1 SGDLS, CDR2 YYNGEE. The length of the CDR3 is 18 residues. The CDR3 is CASSPLPPGTGDYNEQFF. CDR3 sequence (DNA): TGTGCCAGCAGCCCTTTACCTCCAGGGACAGGGGACTACAATGAGCAGTTCTTC. Full variable domain (remainder filled in from reference TRBV9 and TRBJ2-1): DSGVTQTPKHLITATGQRVTLRCSPRSGDLSVYWYQQSLDQGLQFLIQYYNGEERAKGNILERFSAQQFPDLHSELNLSSLELGDSALYFCASSPLPPGTGDYNEQFFGPGTRLTVL.

The chain recombines TRBV21-1 with TRBJ1-1; the D call TRBD1 from the table was never checked on the DNA. TRBV21-1 is a listed pseudogene. This CDR3 has 15 amino acids. CDR3 in amino acids: CASSEKLRENTEAFF. The CDR3 DNA follows: TGTGCCAGCAGCGAAAAGCTCAGGGAGAACACTGAAGCTTTCTTT.

The J gene is TRBJ1-1, the V gene TRBV4-1; D remains ambiguous. CDR1 and CDR2 (germline): MGHRA, YSYEKL. V lost 0 bases to trimming and J lost 5 bases, with 10 bases between them. This CDR3 is 14 amino acids long. CDR3 sequence reads: CASSQDRERTEAFF. CDR3 nucleotides: TGCGCCAGCAGCCAAGATCGGGAGAGGACTGAAGCTTTCTTT.

The chain employs TRBV5-5 and TRBJ2-1, with 7 bases aligning to TRBD2. CDR1 is SGHKS and CDR2 is YYEKEE in the germline V gene (reference sequence). V lost 1 base to trimming and J lost 4 bases; unmatched junction nucleotides: 5. The length of the CDR3 is 15 residues. The CDR3 here is CASSLMERGYNEQFF. In DNA form, the CDR3 reads TGTGCCAGCAGCTTGATGGAGCGGGGTTACAATGAGCAGTTCTTC.

This rearrangement joins TRBV11-2 to TRBJ2-3, with a weak D call TRBD1 (6 bases). The V end lost 2 bases, the J end lost 1 base, and 16 bases lay between the germline ends. This CDR3 spans 17 amino acids. The V gene's germline CDR1 is SGHAT and CDR2 FQNNGV. CDR3 sequence (DNA): TGTGCCAGCAGCTTAACTAATACTCGACAGGGCACAGATACGCAGTATTTT. Translating gives CASSLTNTRQGTDTQYF.

This clone has a single count. The gene calls are TRBV10-2 and TRBJ1-1; TRBD1 is a possible D gene (6 bases). V dropped 8 bases and J dropped 4 bases, with 11 bases sitting between them. The CDR3 is 12 residues long. CDR1 WSHSY and CDR2 SAAADI come from the germline V gene. This chain's CDR3 is CASGDKATEAFF. For the CDR3, the DNA is TGCGCCAGCGGGGACAAAGCCACTGAAGCTTTCTTT.

V gene TRBV6-5 combines with J gene TRBJ2-6; D gene unclear. This CDR3 has 15 amino acids. Trimming pared 7 bases from V and 2 bases from J, leaving 12 bases between. In germline, CDR1 is MNHEY, CDR2 SVGAGI. The DNA of the CDR3 is TGTGCCAGCACCCCTAGAGGAGCTGGGGCCAACGTCCTGACTTTC. Its protein is CASTPRGAGANVLTF.

This clone has only one observation. This rearrangement joins TRBV12-3 or TRBV12-4 to TRBJ2-3; 7 bases align to TRBD2. The CDR3 spans 13 residues. V trimming: 4 bases; J trimming: 4 bases; junction bases outside the gene matches: 2. CDR3: CASSSLAADTQYF. As DNA, the CDR3 is TGTGCCAGCAGTTCGCTAGCGGCAGATACGCAGTATTTT.

This clone occurred once. The chain uses TRBV5-1 and TRBJ1-1, with TRBD1 identical over 9 bases. V shed 3 bases and J 2 bases; nucleotides not matched to a gene: 8. CDR3 length: 16 residues. Looked up from germline, CDR1 is SGHRS and CDR2 is YFSETQ. CDR3 nucleotides: TGCGCCAGCAGCTCCGGACAGGGGATGGAAAACACTGAAGCTTTCTTT. Its protein product is CASSSGQGMENTEAFF.

The rearrangement uses TRBV5-1 and TRBJ2-5; the D gene is possibly TRBD2 (6 bases). The CDR3 totals 15 residues. CDR1 and CDR2 (germline): SGHRS, YFSETQ. Between the trimmed V and J ends, which lost 4 bases and 2 bases, there was a span of 15 bases. CDR3 sequence: CASSPGLTRQETQYF. The CDR3, as DNA: TGCGCCAGCAGCCCCGGACTAACCCGACAAGAGACCCAGTACTTC. Full variable domain (rest looked up from reference TRBV5-1 and TRBJ2-5): KAGVTQTPRYLIKTRGQQVTLSCSPISGHRSVSWYQQTPGQGLQFLFEYFSETQRNKGNFPGRFSGRQFSNSRSEMNVSTLELGDSALYLCASSPGLTRQETQYFGPGTRLLVL.